This passage covers 10 T cell receptor beta chains from one sample sequenced in a study of identical twins. TCRdb recomputed calls from the 5' RACE reads with MiXCR, one row per CDR3 protein. In the table there are some 1,600,000 distinct CDR3 sequences, under 35% of which are singletons. The sequenced material came from cord blood. Receptors originate from a newborn girl in good health.

CDR3 nucleotide sequence: TGCGCCAGCAGCTTGCGTGCGGGGAAACCCACTTTGGGCAAAAACATTCAGTACTTC. It encodes CASSLRAGKPTLGKNIQYF. The chain is built from TRBV5-1 and TRBJ2-4; possibly TRBD2 for D (6 bases). Between the trimmed V and J ends, which lost 1 base and 3 bases, there was a span of 23 bases. Germline V gives CDR1 SGHRS, CDR2 YFSETQ. The CDR3 covers 19 residues.

This chain links TRBV20-1 with TRBJ1-1; D gene ambiguous. The CDR3 is 16 amino acids. Per germline, CDR1 DFQATT and CDR2 SNEGSKA (reference sequence). Trimming pared 3 bases from V and 1 base from J, leaving 18 bases between. Here the CDR3 reads CSASSDGPVRNTEAFF. DNA of the CDR3: TGCAGTGCTAGCTCGGACGGCCCCGTAAGGAACACTGAAGCTTTCTTT.

CDR3 coding DNA: TGCGCCAGCAGCTCGGGGACAGGGGGCGAGGATACGCAGTATTTT. This codes for CASSSGTGGEDTQYF. The rearrangement uses TRBV5-1 and TRBJ2-3, with TRBD1 identical over 12 bases. The V gene end was trimmed by 3 bases and the J gene end by 6 bases; junction bases not matched to a gene: 5. The CDR3 spans 15 residues. CDR1 is SGHRS and CDR2 is YFSETQ in the germline V gene.

V is TRBV27 and J is TRBJ2-3, with 7 bases aligning to TRBD1. CDR1 is MNHEY and CDR2 is SMNVEV in the germline V gene (reference sequence). Trimming removed 3 bases from V and 5 bases from J; junction bases left unmatched: 8. This CDR3 region has 15 residues. CDR3 residues: CASSFRGQWRDTQYF. The CDR3 DNA is TGTGCCAGCAGTTTCAGGGGACAGTGGCGAGATACGCAGTATTTT.

This clonotype was seen once. The rearrangement uses TRBV10-1 and TRBJ2-5, with 11 bases identical to TRBD2. The better agreement between TRBJ2-7 and the DNA end casts doubt on the J call. The CDR3 totals 14 residues. Germline lookup yields CDR1 WNHNN and CDR2 SYGVQD (reference sequence). CDR3 amino acids: CARSSGLADYEQYF. The CDR3 DNA is TGCGCCAGGAGCTCGGGACTAGCGGATTACGAGCAGTACTTC.

The table lists this clonotype with a count of one. This sequence joins TRBV29-1 and TRBJ2-1; TRBD2 agrees at 7 bases. Losses at the gene ends were 2 bases for V and 2 bases for J; bases not matched to a gene: 15. Germline V CDR1 and CDR2: SQVTM, ANQGSEA. The CDR3 has 18 residues. CDR3 loop: CSVEKVAGGRGTYNEQFF. The CDR3 bases are TGCAGCGTTGAAAAAGTGGCGGGCGGGAGAGGAACCTACAATGAGCAGTTCTTC.

The gene calls are TRBV4-1 and TRBJ2-3; maybe TRBD2 (6 bases). The CDR3 has 17 residues. Trimming removed 2 bases from V and 3 bases from J, with 18 bases in between. Germline CDR1 is MGHRA and CDR2 is YSYEKL. In nucleotides, the CDR3 is TGCGCCAGCAGCCAACTTTATTGGGCAGGGAGGACAGATACGCAGTATTTT. It specifies CASSQLYWAGRTDTQYF.

This clonotype was recorded many times. CDR3 sequence: CASSYQGEQYF. The CDR3 DNA sequence: TGTGCCAGCAGTTATCAGGGCGAGCAGTACTTC. This chain joins TRBV28 and TRBJ2-7, with a tentative D call TRBD1 (5 bases). The CDR3 totals 11 residues. The V and J ends lost 4 bases and 6 bases respectively, with 7 bases between them. From germline, CDR1 is MDHEN and CDR2 SYDVKM.

The chain has TRBV4-2 and TRBJ2-1, with D uncertain. The germline gives CDR1 LGHNA, CDR2 YNFKEQ. The CDR3 runs to 14 residues. V shed 1 base and J shed 13 bases, with 17 bases lying between them. The CDR3 reads CASSQGGVRRTQFF. CDR3 bases: TGTGCCAGCAGCCAAGGAGGTGTTCGTCGGACCCAGTTCTTC.

A remark on this clonotype: The junction differs from germline at one of its ends, possibly a read error. J is TRBJ2-3 and V is TRBV20-1; perhaps TRBD2 as D (5 bases). Germline V lookup: CDR1 DFQATT, CDR2 SNEGSKA (reference sequence). The CDR3 is 14 residues long. The CDR3 reads CSARTSSRSYEQYF. The DNA of the CDR3 is TGCAGTGCTAGAACCTCTAGCAGGAGCTACGAGCAGTACTTT.